The rows below give T cell receptor beta chains drawn from one sample of a study of shared clonotypes between healthy human individuals. Method: immunoSEQ multiplex PCR; TCRdb's copy keeps in-frame clones and lacks some. The profile shows over 2 million clones, about 95% of them singletons. What was sequenced was naive CD8+ T cells sorted from blood. These receptors were obtained from a man aged 18 to 29 in good health. Both conserved end residues are part of each CDR3. Each record gives: J gene, clone size, V gene, D gene, CDR3 DNA, CDR3 protein. The D gene is left open where the match is weak. Rows may omit the clone size; those that give it use once, few, many or a size class.

TRBJ2-6,-,TRBV4-1,-,TGCGCCAGCAGCCAGGTTGCTGGGGCCAACGTCCTGACTTTC,CASSQVAGANVLTF
TRBJ1-5,-,TRBV28,-,TGTGCCAGCAGTACAGGGTTTGAGCCCCAGCATTTT,CASSTGFEPQHF
TRBJ2-5,once,TRBV27,TRBD1,TGTGCCAGCAGTAAGACGGCAGACAGGGGATGGGAGACCCAGTACTTC,CASSKTADRGWETQYF
TRBJ2-5,-,TRBV25-1,-,TGTGCCAGCAGTGACGGTGCTGGCGGCCGAGAGACCCAGTACTTC,CASSDGAGGRETQYF
TRBJ2-7,-,TRBV19,TRBD2,TGTGCCAGTAGCTTTAGCGGGAGTGCCGAGCAGTACTTC,CASSFSGSAEQYF
TRBJ2-7,once,TRBV4-1,-,TGCGCCAGCAGCCAAGCCGTCGGTCACGAGCAGTACTTC,CASSQAVGHEQYF
TRBJ2-7,-,TRBV6-1,TRBD1,TGTGCCAGCAGTGAAGGAATCGGGACAGGGATCTACGAGCAGTACTTC,CASSEGIGTGIYEQYF
TRBJ1-6,-,TRBV5-1,TRBD1,TGCGCCAGCAGCCACGGACAGGGACTCGGTTCACCCCTCCACTTT,CASSHGQGLGSPLHF
TRBJ1-1,-,TRBV30,TRBD1,TGTGCCTTCCAACAGACAGGGTGGAACACTGAAGCTTTCTTT,CAFQQTGWNTEAFF
TRBJ2-2,-,TRBV9,TRBD2,TGTGCCAGCAGCGTAGCCCCGGCGGGAGGGCCCTACACCGGGGAGCTGTTTTTT,CASSVAPAGGPYTGELFF
TRBJ1-2,-,TRBV7-8,TRBD1,TGTGCCAGCAGCCAGACAGGGGCCTATGGCTACACCTTC,CASSQTGAYGYTF
TRBJ1-1,-,TRBV6-1,-,TGTGCCAGCAGAGCCCTGACAGGATCGAACACTGAAGCTTTCTTT,CASRALTGSNTEAFF
TRBJ2-7,-,TRBV19,-,TGTGCCAGTAGTATAGATCTCGAGACAGTGACCTACGAGCAGTACTTC,CASSIDLETVTYEQYF
TRBJ2-7,-,TRBV13,-,TGTGCCAGCAGCTTAGGCGCACTAGCAACCTACGAGCAGTACTTC,CASSLGALATYEQYF